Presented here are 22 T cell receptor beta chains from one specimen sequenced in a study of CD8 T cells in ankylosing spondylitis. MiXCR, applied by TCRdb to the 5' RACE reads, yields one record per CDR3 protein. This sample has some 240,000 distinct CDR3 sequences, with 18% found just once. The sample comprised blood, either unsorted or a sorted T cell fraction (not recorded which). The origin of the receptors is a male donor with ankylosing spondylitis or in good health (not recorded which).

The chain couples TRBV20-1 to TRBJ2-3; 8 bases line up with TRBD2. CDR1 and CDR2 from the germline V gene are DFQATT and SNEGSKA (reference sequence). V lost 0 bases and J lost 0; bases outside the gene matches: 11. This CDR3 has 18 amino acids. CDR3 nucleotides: TGCAGTGCTAGAGATTTAGAACTAGCGGTAAAGAGCACAGATACGCAGTATTTT. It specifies CSARDLELAVKSTDTQYF.

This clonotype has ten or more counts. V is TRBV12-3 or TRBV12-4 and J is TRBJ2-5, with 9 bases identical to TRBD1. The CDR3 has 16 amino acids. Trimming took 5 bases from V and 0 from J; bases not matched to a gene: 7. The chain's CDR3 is CASSLRDRANQETQYF. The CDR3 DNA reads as TGTGCCAGCAGTCTCCGGGACAGGGCCAACCAAGAGACCCAGTACTTC.

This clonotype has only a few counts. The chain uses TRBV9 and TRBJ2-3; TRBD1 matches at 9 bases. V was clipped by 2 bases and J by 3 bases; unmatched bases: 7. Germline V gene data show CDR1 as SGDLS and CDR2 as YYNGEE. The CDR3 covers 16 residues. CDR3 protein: CASSVSLGQGTDTQYF. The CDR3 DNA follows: TGTGCCAGCAGCGTCTCCTTGGGACAGGGAACAGATACGCAGTATTTT.

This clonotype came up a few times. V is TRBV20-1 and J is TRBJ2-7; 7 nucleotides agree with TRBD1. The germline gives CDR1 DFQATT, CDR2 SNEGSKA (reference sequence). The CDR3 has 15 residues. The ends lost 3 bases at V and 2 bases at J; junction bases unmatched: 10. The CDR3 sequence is CSARAGTAITYEQYF. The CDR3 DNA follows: TGCAGTGCTAGGGCCGGGACAGCGATCACCTACGAGCAGTACTTC.

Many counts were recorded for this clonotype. The CDR3 DNA reads TGTGCCAGCAGCGTACAGGGGATTGAAATCACTGAAGCTTTCTTT. Translating it yields CASSVQGIEITEAFF. This sequence joins TRBV7-9 and TRBJ1-1; 7 nucleotides align to TRBD1. This CDR3 comprises 15 residues. V lost 5 bases, J lost 4 bases, and 10 bases stayed unmatched. The germline V gene encodes CDR1 SEHNR and CDR2 FQNEAQ (reference sequence).

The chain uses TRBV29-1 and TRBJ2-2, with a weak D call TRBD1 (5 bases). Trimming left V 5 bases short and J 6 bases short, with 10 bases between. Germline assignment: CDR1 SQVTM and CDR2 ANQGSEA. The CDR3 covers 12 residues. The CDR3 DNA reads TGCAGCGTTAGGACAATTGCCGGGGAGCTGTTTTTT. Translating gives CSVRTIAGELFF.

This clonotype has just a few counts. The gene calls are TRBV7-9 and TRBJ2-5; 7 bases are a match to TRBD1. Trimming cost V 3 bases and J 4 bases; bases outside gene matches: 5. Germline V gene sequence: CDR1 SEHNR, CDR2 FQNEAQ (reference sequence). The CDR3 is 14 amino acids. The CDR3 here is CASSFGTDLETQYF. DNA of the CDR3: TGTGCCAGCAGCTTCGGGACAGACCTAGAGACCCAGTACTTC.

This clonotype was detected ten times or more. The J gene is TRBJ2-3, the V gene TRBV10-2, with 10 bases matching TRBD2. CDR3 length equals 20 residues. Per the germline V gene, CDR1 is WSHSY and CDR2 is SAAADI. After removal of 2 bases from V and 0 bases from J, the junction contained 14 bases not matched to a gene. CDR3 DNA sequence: TGCGCCAGCAGTGAGGGGCTAGCGGGAGACACTTCAGGGAGCACAGATACGCAGTATTTT. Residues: CASSEGLAGDTSGSTDTQYF.

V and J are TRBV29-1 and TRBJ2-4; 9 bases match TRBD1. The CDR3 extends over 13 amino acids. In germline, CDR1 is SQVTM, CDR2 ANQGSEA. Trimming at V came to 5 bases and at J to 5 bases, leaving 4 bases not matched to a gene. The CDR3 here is CSVPGTGQNIQYF. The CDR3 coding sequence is TGCAGCGTTCCCGGGACAGGGCAAAACATTCAGTACTTC.

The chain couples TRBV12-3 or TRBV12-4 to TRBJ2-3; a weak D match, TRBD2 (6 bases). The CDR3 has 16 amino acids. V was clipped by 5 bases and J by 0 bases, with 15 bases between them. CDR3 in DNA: TGTGCCAGCAGTCCCGATCGGGGGACGAGCACAGATACGCAGTATTTT. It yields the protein CASSPDRGTSTDTQYF.

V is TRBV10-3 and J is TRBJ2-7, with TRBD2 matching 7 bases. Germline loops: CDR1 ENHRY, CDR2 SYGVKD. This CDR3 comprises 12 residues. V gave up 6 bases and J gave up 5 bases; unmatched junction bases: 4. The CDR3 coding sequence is TGTGCCATCAGGACAACTAGCGACGAGCAGTACTTC. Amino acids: CAIRTTSDEQYF.

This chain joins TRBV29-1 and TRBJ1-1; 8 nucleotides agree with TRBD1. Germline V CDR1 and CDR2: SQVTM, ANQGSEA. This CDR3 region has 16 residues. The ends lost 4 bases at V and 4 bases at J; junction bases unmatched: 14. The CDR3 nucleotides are TGCAGCGTTGTGGCAGGCGCCTACAGGGGGGCCACTGAAGCTTTCTTT. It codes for CSVVAGAYRGATEAFF.

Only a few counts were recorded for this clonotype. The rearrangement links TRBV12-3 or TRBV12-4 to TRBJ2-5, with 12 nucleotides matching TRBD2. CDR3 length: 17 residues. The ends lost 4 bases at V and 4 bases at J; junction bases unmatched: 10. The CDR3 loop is CASSSPLLAGGVETQYF. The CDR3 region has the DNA TGTGCCAGCAGTTCCCCCCTTCTAGCGGGAGGGGTAGAGACCCAGTACTTC.

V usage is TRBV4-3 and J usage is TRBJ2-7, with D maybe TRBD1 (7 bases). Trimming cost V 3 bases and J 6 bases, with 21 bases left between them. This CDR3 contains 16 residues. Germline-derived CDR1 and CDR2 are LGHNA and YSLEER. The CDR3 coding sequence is TGCGCCAGCAGCCAGGGGAGGACAGGTTGGGCCTCCGAGCAGTACTTC. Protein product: CASSQGRTGWASEQYF.

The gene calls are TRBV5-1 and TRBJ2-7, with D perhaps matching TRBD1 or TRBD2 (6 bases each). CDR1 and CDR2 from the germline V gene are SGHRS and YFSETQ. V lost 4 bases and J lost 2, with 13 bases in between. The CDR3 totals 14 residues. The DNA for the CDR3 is TGCGCCAGCAGCCCCGGGGGCTTTCCCTACGAGCAGTACTTC. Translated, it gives CASSPGGFPYEQYF.

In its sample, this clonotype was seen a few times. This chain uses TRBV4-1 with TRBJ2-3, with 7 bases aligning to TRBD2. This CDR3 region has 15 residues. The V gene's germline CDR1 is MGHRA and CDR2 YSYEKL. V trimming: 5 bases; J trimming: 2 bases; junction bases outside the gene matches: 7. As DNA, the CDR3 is TGCGCCAGCAGCGGAACTAGCGCCTCCACAGATACGCAGTATTTT. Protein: CASSGTSASTDTQYF.

CDR3 in DNA: TGTGCCAGTCTCGAGGGGTTCAATGAGCAGTTCTTC. Translated: CASLEGFNEQFF. V is TRBV12-3 or TRBV12-4 and J is TRBJ2-1; D may correspond to TRBD1 or TRBD2 (5 bases each). V was cut by 9 bases and J by 6 bases, with 12 bases left in between. The CDR3 loop spans 12 amino acids.

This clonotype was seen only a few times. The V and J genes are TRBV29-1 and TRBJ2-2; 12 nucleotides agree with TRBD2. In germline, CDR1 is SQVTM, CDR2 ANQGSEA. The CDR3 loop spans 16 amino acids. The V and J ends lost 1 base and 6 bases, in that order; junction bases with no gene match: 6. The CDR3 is CSVEAPSGRVAGELFF. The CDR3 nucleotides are TGCAGCGTTGAAGCCCCTAGCGGGAGGGTAGCCGGGGAGCTGTTTTTT.

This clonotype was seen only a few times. This chain's CDR3 is CASSQTGTSGSFSYEQYF. The CDR3 coding sequence is TGTGCCAGCAGCCAAACCGGGACTAGCGGGAGCTTCTCCTACGAGCAGTACTTC. The gene calls are TRBV4-2 and TRBJ2-7, with 14 bases identical to TRBD2. This CDR3 is built from 18 residues. Germline CDR1 LGHNA, CDR2 YNFKEQ. With V trimmed by 2 bases and J by 0 bases, 6 bases remained unmatched.

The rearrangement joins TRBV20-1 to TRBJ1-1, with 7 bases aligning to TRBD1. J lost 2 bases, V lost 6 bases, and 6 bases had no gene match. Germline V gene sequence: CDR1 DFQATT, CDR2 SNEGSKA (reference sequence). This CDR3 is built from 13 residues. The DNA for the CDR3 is TGCAGTGCAACCGGGACAGAAAACACTGAAGCTTTCTTT. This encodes CSATGTENTEAFF.

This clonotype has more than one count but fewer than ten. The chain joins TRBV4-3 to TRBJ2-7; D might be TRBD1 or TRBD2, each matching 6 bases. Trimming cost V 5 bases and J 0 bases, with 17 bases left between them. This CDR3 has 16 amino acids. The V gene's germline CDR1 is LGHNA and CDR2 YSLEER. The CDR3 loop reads CASSYILGGSSYEQYF. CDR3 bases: TGCGCCAGCAGCTACATTTTGGGGGGCAGCTCCTACGAGCAGTACTTC.

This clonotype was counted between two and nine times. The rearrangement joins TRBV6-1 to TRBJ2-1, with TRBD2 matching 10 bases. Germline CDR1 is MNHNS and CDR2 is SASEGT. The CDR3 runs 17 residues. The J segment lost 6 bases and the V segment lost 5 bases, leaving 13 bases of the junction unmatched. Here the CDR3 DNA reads TGTGCCAGCAGTCCTCACCTCCAAGCGGGAGGGCCCAATGAGCAGTTCTTC. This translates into CASSPHLQAGGPNEQFF.